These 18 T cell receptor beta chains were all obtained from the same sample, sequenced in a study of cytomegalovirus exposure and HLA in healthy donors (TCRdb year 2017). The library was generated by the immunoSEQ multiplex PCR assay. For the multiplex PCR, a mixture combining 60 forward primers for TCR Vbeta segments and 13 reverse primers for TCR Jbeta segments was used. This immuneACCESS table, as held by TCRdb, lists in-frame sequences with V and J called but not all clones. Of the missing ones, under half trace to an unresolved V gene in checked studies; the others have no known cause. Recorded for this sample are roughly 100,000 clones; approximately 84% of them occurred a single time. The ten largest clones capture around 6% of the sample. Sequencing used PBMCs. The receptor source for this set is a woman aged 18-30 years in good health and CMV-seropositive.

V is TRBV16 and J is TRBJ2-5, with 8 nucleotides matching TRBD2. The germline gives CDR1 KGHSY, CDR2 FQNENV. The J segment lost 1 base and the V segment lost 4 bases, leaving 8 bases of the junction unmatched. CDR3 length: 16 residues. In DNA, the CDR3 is TGTGCCAGCAGCCGACCCCCCGGGACTAGCCAAGAGACCCAGTACTTC. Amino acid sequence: CASSRPPGTSQETQYF.

CDR3 in DNA: TGTGCCAGCAGCTACGGAGCGGGGGGCACAGATACGCAGTATTTT. Protein sequence: CASSYGAGGTDTQYF. The chain joins TRBV6-5 to TRBJ2-3, with TRBD2 matching over 8 bases. Unmatched junction bases numbered 6, after V lost 6 bases and J lost 1 base. CDR3 size: 15 residues. Germline CDR1 is MNHEY and CDR2 is SVGAGI.

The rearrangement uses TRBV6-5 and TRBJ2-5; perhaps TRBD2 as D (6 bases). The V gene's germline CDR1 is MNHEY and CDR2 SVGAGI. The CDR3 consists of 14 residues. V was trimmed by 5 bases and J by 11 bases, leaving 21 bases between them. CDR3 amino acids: CASSNSRETGEQYF. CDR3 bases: TGTGCCAGCAGTAATAGCCGGGAGACGGGGGAGCAGTACTTC.

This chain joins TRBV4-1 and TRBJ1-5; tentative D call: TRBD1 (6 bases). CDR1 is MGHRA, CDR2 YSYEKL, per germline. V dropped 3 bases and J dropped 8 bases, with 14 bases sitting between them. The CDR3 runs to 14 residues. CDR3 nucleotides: TGCGCCAGCAGCCATCCCCCACAGGGAAAGCCCCAGCATTTT. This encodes CASSHPPQGKPQHF.

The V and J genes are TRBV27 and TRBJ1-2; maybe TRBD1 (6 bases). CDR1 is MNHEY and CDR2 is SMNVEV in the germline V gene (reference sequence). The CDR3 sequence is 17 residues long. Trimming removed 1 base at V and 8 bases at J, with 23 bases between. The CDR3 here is CASSLWGRTDSREGYTF. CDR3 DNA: TGTGCCAGCAGTTTATGGGGAAGGACAGACTCCCGAGAGGGCTACACCTTC.

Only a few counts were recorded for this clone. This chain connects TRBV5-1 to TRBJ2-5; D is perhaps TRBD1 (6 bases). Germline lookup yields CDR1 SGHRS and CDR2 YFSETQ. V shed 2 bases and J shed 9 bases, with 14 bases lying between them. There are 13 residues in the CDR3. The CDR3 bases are TGCGCCAGCAGCTTCGGACAGCGTTACGCCCAGTACTTC. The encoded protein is CASSFGQRYAQYF. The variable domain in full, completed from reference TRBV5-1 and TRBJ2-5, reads KAGVTQTPRYLIKTRGQQVTLSCSPISGHRSVSWYQQTPGQGLQFLFEYFSETQRNKGNFPGRFSGRQFSNSRSEMNVSTLELGDSALYLCASSFGQRYAQYFGPGTRLLVL.

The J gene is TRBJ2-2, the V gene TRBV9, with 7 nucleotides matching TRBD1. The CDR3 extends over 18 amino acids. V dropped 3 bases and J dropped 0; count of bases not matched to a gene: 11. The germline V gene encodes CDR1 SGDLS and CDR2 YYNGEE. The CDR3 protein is CASSATAGTASNTGELFF. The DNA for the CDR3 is TGTGCCAGCAGCGCTACCGCCGGGACAGCCTCGAACACCGGGGAGCTGTTTTTT.

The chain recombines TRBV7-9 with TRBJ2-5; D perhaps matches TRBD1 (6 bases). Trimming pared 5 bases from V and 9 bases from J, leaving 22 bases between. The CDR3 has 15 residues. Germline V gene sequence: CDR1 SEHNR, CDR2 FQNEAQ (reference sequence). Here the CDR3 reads CASSDQDRLQRAQYF. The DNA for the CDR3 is TGTGCCAGCAGCGACCAAGACAGGCTTCAGAGGGCCCAGTACTTC.

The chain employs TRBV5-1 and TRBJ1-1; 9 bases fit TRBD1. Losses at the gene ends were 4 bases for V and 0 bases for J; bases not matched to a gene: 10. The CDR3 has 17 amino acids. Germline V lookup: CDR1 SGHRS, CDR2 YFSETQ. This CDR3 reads CASSDGTGRDMNTEAFF. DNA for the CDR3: TGCGCCAGCAGCGACGGGACAGGGCGAGACATGAACACTGAAGCTTTCTTT.

This CDR3 is CASSRTGEQFF. DNA of the CDR3: TGTGCCAGCAGCCGGACAGGTGAGCAGTTCTTC. This sequence joins TRBV7-9 and TRBJ2-1; the match to TRBD1 covers 7 bases. The germline CDR1 and CDR2 sequences are SEHNR and FQNEAQ (reference sequence). J lost 9 bases, V lost 5 bases, and 1 base had no gene match. The CDR3 is made up of 11 amino acids.

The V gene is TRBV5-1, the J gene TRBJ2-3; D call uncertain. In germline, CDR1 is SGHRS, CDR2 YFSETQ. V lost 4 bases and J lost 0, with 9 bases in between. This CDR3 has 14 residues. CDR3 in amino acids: CASSAYYSTDTQYF. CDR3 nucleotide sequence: TGCGCCAGCAGCGCCTACTATAGCACAGATACGCAGTATTTT.

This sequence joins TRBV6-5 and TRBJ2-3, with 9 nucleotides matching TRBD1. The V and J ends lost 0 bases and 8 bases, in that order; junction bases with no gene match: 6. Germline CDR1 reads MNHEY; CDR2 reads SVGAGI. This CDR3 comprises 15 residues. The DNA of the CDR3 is TGTGCCAGCAGTTACTCCGGGACAGGGACGGCTACGCAGTATTTT. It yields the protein CASSYSGTGTATQYF.

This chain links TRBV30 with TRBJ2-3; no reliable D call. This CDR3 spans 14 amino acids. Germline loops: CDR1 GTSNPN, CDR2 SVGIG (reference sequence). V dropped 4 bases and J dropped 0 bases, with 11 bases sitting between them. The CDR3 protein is CAWTLAVSTDTQYF. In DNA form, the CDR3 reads TGTGCCTGGACGCTGGCGGTTAGCACAGATACGCAGTATTTT.

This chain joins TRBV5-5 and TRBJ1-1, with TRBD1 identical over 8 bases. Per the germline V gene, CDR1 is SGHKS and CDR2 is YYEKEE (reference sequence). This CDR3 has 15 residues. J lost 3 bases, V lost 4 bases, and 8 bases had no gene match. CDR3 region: CASSRQSQGDTEAFF. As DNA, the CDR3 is TGTGCCAGCAGCCGCCAATCACAGGGGGACACTGAAGCTTTCTTT.

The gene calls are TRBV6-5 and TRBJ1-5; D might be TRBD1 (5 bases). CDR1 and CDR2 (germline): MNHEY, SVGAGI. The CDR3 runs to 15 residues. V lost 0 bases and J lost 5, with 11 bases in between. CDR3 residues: CASSYSSRADQPQHF. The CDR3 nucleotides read TGTGCCAGCAGTTACTCGAGCAGGGCGGATCAGCCCCAGCATTTT.

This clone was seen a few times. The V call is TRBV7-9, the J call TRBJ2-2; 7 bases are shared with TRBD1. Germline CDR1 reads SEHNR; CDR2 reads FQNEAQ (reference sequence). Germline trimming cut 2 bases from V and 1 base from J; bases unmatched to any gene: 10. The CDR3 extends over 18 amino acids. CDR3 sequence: CASSLPGTDGRNTGELFF. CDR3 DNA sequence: TGTGCCAGCAGCTTACCCGGGACAGACGGGCGGAACACCGGGGAGCTGTTTTTT.

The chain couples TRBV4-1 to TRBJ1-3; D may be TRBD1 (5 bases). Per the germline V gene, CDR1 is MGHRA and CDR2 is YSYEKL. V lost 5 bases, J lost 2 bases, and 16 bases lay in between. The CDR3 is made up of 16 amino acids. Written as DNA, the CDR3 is TGCGCCAGCAGCGAAGTTGGCTGGGGGGCTGGAAACACCATATATTTT. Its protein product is CASSEVGWGAGNTIYF.

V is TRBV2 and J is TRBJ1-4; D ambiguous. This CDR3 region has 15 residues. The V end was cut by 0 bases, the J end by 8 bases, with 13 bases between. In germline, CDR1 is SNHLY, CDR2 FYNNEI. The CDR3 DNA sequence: TGTGCCAGCAGTGAAGCGTTGGGAGAGGGCGAAAAACTGTTTTTT. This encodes CASSEALGEGEKLFF.